One sample yielded the 30 T cell receptor beta chains listed below, sequenced in a study of Ad26.COV2.S vaccination and SARS-CoV-2 variants. Treatment of the sample: around 19 received Ad26.COV2.S at low or high dose, single or two shots; 5 received placebo; per-sample allocation not given. On day 63 after the first injection, vaccine and placebo recipients gave samples. Data came from immunoSEQ multiplex PCR; TCRdb stores just in-frame clones and leaves some out. The repertoire consists of a few hundred thousand clones, with roughly 90% occurring once and the leading ten covering around 5.5%. The material was peripheral blood, obtained in a trial of Ad26.COV2.S vaccine versus placebo. These receptors were obtained from a person aged 18-60 years who received the Ad26.COV2.S COVID-19 vaccine or a placebo.

The J gene is TRBJ1-2, the V gene TRBV30; 8 bases are a match to TRBD1. This CDR3 region has 13 residues. J was trimmed by 4 bases and V by 0 bases; bases with no gene match: 1. CDR1 and CDR2 (germline): GTSNPN, SVGIG (reference sequence). CDR3 amino acids: CAWSVGQGYGYTF. CDR3 nucleotide sequence: TGTGCCTGGAGTGTCGGACAGGGCTATGGCTACACCTTC.

This clone was recorded only once. This rearrangement joins TRBV11-3 to TRBJ2-1, with D perhaps TRBD2 (5 bases). Per the germline V gene, CDR1 is SGHNT and CDR2 is YENEEA. The V and J ends lost 6 bases and 0 bases respectively, with 21 bases between them. The length of the CDR3 is 18 residues. DNA for the CDR3: TGTGCCAGCAGTCGGCAGAACACCCTGGGGAGCTCCTACAATGAGCAGTTCTTC. This gives the protein CASSRQNTLGSSYNEQFF.

The chain combines TRBV7-9 with TRBJ2-5, with TRBD2 matching over 9 bases. CDR3 length: 18 amino acids. After removal of 5 bases from V and 0 bases from J, the junction contained 13 bases not matched to a gene. Looked up from germline, CDR1 is SEHNR and CDR2 is FQNEAQ (reference sequence). The CDR3 DNA follows: TGTGCCAGCAGCCTGACCCCTATAGCTAGCGGGAACCAAGAGACCCAGTACTTC. This translates into CASSLTPIASGNQETQYF.

This clone was counted only a few times. Other DNA sequences in the same sample also yield this CDR3. This chain links TRBV5-4 with TRBJ2-1; no firm D call. With 1 base removed from V and 1 base from J, the gap between germline ends came to 6 bases. This CDR3 has 14 residues. Germline CDR1 SGHNT, CDR2 YYREEE (reference sequence). In nucleotides, the CDR3 is TGTGCCAGCAGCTTGCGCGGTTCCTACAATGAGCAGTTCTTC. It is translated as CASSLRGSYNEQFF. Full variable domain (remainder filled in from reference TRBV5-4 and TRBJ2-1): ETGVTQSPTHLIKTRGQQVTLRCSSQSGHNTVSWYQQALGQGPQFIFQYYREEENGRGNFPPRFSGLQFPNYSSELNVNALELDDSALYLCASSLRGSYNEQFFGPGTRLTVL.

This chain links TRBV7-9 with TRBJ2-3; D ambiguous. This CDR3 has 13 residues. Germline V gives CDR1 SEHNR, CDR2 FQNEAQ (reference sequence). The germline V and J ends were trimmed by 7 bases and 3 bases, with 11 bases remaining between them. The DNA for the CDR3 is TGTGCCAGCACCGGCAGCCCAACAGATACGCAGTATTTT. Amino acid sequence: CASTGSPTDTQYF. Full variable domain (remainder filled in from reference TRBV7-9 and TRBJ2-3): DTGVSQNPRHKITKRGQNVTFRCDPISEHNRLYWYRQTLGQGPEFLTYFQNEAQLEKSRLLSDRFSAERPKGSFSTLEIQRTEQGDSAMYLCASTGSPTDTQYFGPGTRLTVL.

The chain is built from TRBV6-5 and TRBJ1-6; D remains unclear. Trimming cost V 0 bases and J 6 bases, with 9 bases left between them. The CDR3 runs 15 residues. Germline V gene data show CDR1 as MNHEY and CDR2 as SVGAGI. CDR3 nucleotides: TGTGCCAGCAGTTACTCGAGTAGCGGTAATTCACCCCTCCACTTT. It is translated as CASSYSSSGNSPLHF.

The J gene is TRBJ1-5, the V gene TRBV7-9, with a possible D match to TRBD1 (5 bases). The V end was cut by 2 bases, the J end by 3 bases, with 8 bases between. From germline, CDR1 is SEHNR and CDR2 FQNEAQ (reference sequence). The CDR3 covers 14 residues. The CDR3, as DNA: TGTGCCAGCAGCTTATGGGGGGACAATCAGCCCCAGCATTTT. The encoded protein is CASSLWGDNQPQHF.

The chain carries TRBV7-2 and TRBJ2-2, with TRBD2 identical over 7 bases. Germline-derived CDR1 and CDR2 are SGHTA and FQGNSA. This CDR3 comprises 15 residues. V gave up 1 base and J gave up 4 bases; unmatched junction bases: 3. CDR3: CASSLGGGPTGELFF. CDR3 in DNA: TGTGCCAGCAGCTTAGGGGGGGGTCCCACCGGGGAGCTGTTTTTT.

V and J are TRBV5-3 and TRBJ2-7; possible D gene TRBD2, 6 bases. TRBV5-3 is an ORF; its function is uncertain. This CDR3 region has 14 residues. V lost 4 bases to trimming and J lost 2 bases, with 13 bases between them. The CDR3 DNA is TGTGCCAGAAGCGCAGCTCCGGGAGCCTACGAGCAGTACGTC. As protein: CARSAAPGAYEQYV.

This chain links TRBV5-4 with TRBJ2-3; the D is unclear. Trimming removed 2 bases at V and 4 bases at J, with 5 bases between. This CDR3 spans 12 amino acids. From germline, CDR1 is SGHNT and CDR2 YYREEE (reference sequence). Written as DNA, the CDR3 is TGTGCCAGCAGCTTAGGAGCAGATACGCAGTATTTT. Translation: CASSLGADTQYF.

There are a few counts of this clone. This chain joins TRBV6-2 or TRBV6-3 and TRBJ1-2, with D possibly being TRBD1 (6 bases). Trimming shortened V by 5 bases and J by 8 bases, and 18 bases separated the two germline ends. The germline CDR1 and CDR2 sequences are MNHEY and SVGEGT. The CDR3 is 14 amino acids. The CDR3 loop is CASSTHGQRGGYTF. The CDR3 DNA reads as TGTGCCAGCAGTACCCACGGACAGCGAGGCGGCTACACCTTC.

The rearrangement uses TRBV18 and TRBJ1-3, with D perhaps TRBD1 (5 bases). CDR3 size: 15 residues. Per germline, CDR1 KGHSH and CDR2 LQKENI. The germline V and J ends were trimmed by 4 bases and 0 bases, with 10 bases remaining between them. This chain's CDR3 is CASSQQGYSGNTIYF. CDR3 nucleotides: TGTGCCAGCTCACAGCAGGGATACTCTGGAAACACCATATATTTT.

This chain links TRBV9 with TRBJ2-3; 11 bases map to TRBD2. V was clipped by 0 bases and J by 6 bases; unmatched bases: 6. Germline loops: CDR1 SGDLS, CDR2 YYNGEE. This CDR3 contains 16 residues. In nucleotides, the CDR3 is TGTGCCAGCAGCGTAGTCCCTACTAGCGGGGGCGATACGCAGTATTTT. Translated, it gives CASSVVPTSGGDTQYF.

The V gene is TRBV2, the J gene TRBJ1-6; D is possibly TRBD1 (5 bases). CDR1 is SNHLY and CDR2 is FYNNEI in the germline V gene. With 8 bases removed from V and 5 bases from J, the gap between germline ends came to 22 bases. The CDR3 covers 17 residues. CDR3 amino acids: CASSRDRAQGNNSPLHF. The DNA of the CDR3 is TGTGCCAGCTCACGCGATAGGGCCCAGGGAAATAATTCACCCCTCCACTTT.

This clone was counted between two and nine times. J is TRBJ2-5 and V is TRBV6-5, with 14 bases aligning to TRBD2. The ends lost 1 base at V and 4 bases at J; junction bases unmatched: 2. Per the germline V gene, CDR1 is MNHEY and CDR2 is SVGAGI. The CDR3 is 16 residues long. CDR3 bases: TGTGCCAGCAGTTACTTGGGACTAGCGGGAGTAGAGACCCAGTACTTC. Translating gives CASSYLGLAGVETQYF.

This rearrangement joins TRBV5-4 to TRBJ1-2; possible D gene TRBD1, 5 bases. CDR1 and CDR2 from the germline V gene are SGHNT and YYREEE (reference sequence). This CDR3 is 12 amino acids long. The V and J ends lost 3 bases and 9 bases respectively, with 12 bases between them. CDR3 region: CASSSPGPSYTF. CDR3 nucleotide sequence: TGTGCCAGCAGCTCTCCGGGACCCAGCTACACCTTC.

CDR3 loop: CASSLGTGGADTQYF. CDR3 bases: TGTGCCAGCAGCTTAGGGACAGGGGGCGCAGATACGCAGTATTTT. The J gene is TRBJ2-3, the V gene TRBV7-3; 12 bases are a match to TRBD1. Unmatched junction bases numbered 1, after V lost 2 bases and J lost 4 bases. This CDR3 contains 15 residues. Per the germline V gene, CDR1 is SGHTA and CDR2 is FQGTGA.

The rearrangement uses TRBV7-2 and TRBJ1-5, with D tentatively TRBD1 (6 bases). The V end lost 0 bases, the J end lost 2 bases, and 14 bases lay between the germline ends. The germline gives CDR1 SGHTA, CDR2 FQGNSA. The CDR3 consists of 17 residues. The CDR3 loop is CASSLAQAGAGNQPQHF. The CDR3, as DNA: TGTGCCAGCAGCTTAGCGCAGGCAGGGGCTGGCAATCAGCCCCAGCATTTT.

The chain uses TRBV7-6 and TRBJ1-2; tentatively, D is TRBD1 (5 bases). Germline V gene sequence: CDR1 SGHVS, CDR2 FNYEAQ. V was clipped by 1 base and J by 3 bases, with 9 bases between them. The CDR3 is 14 amino acids. This CDR3 is CASSLDGADYGYTF. The CDR3 nucleotides read TGTGCCAGCAGCTTAGATGGGGCGGACTATGGCTACACCTTC.

There are a few counts of this clone. The chain recombines TRBV6-2 or TRBV6-3 with TRBJ1-1, with 10 bases matching TRBD1. This CDR3 spans 17 amino acids. The germline V gene encodes CDR1 MNHEY and CDR2 SVGEGT. V lost 0 bases to trimming and J lost 2 bases; unmatched junction nucleotides: 6. CDR3 loop: CASSYSEATGGNTEAFF. In DNA form, the CDR3 reads TGTGCCAGCAGTTACTCGGAGGCGACAGGGGGCAACACTGAAGCTTTCTTT.

The J gene is TRBJ1-2, the V gene TRBV6-5, with 8 bases identical to TRBD1. The CDR3 is made up of 13 amino acids. Looked up from germline, CDR1 is MNHEY and CDR2 is SVGAGI. V lost 6 bases, J lost 4 bases, and 4 bases stayed unmatched. CDR3 nucleotide sequence: TGTGCCAGCAGCTTACAGGGGGGCTATGGCTACACCTTC. Protein product: CASSLQGGYGYTF.

The rearrangement joins TRBV6-9 to TRBJ2-5, with 11 bases lining up with TRBD2. CDR3 length equals 13 residues. CDR1 MNHGY and CDR2 SVAAGI come from the germline V gene. After removal of 4 bases from V and 9 bases from J, the junction contained 4 bases not matched to a gene. Here the CDR3 reads CASSLIAGGPQYF. In DNA, the CDR3 is TGTGCCAGCAGTTTAATAGCGGGGGGGCCCCAGTACTTC.

In its sample, this clone was seen once. The chain carries TRBV4-1 and TRBJ2-3; D is perhaps TRBD2 (6 bases). V lost 3 bases, J lost 3 bases, and 16 bases lay in between. The CDR3 extends over 16 amino acids. The V gene's germline CDR1 is MGHRA and CDR2 YSYEKL. The CDR3 bases are TGCGCCAGCAGCCAGGGGAGGATACAGTTGACAGATACGCAGTATTTT. Translating it yields CASSQGRIQLTDTQYF.

This rearrangement joins TRBV2 to TRBJ2-1; perhaps TRBD2 as D (6 bases). This CDR3 spans 15 amino acids. The V gene's germline CDR1 is SNHLY and CDR2 FYNNEI. Trimming shortened V by 6 bases and J by 0 bases, and 12 bases separated the two germline ends. The CDR3 reads CASRNLASSYNEQFF. The CDR3 DNA reads TGTGCCAGCAGGAACCTAGCGAGCTCCTACAATGAGCAGTTCTTC. Combining the CDR3 with reference TRBV2 and TRBJ2-1 gives the whole variable domain EPEVTQTPSHQVTQMGQEVILRCVPISNHLYFYWYRQILGQKVEFLVSFYNNEISEKSEIFDDQFSVERPDGSNFTLKIRSTKLEDSAMYFCASRNLASSYNEQFFGPGTRLTVL.

This clone appeared once. The rearrangement uses TRBV4-3 and TRBJ1-5, with D unclear. V gave up 0 bases and J gave up 7 bases, with 7 bases separating them. This CDR3 spans 13 amino acids. CDR1 LGHNA and CDR2 YSLEER come from the germline V gene. DNA of the CDR3: TGCGCCAGCAGCCAAGACGCGTACCAGCCCCAGCATTTT. It translates to CASSQDAYQPQHF.

The gene calls are TRBV7-2 and TRBJ2-7, with 7 nucleotides matching TRBD2. CDR3 length: 15 residues. Trimming cost V 3 bases and J 7 bases; bases outside gene matches: 12. CDR1 and CDR2 (germline): SGHTA, FQGNSA. The CDR3 bases are TGTGCCAGCAGCTTTTCTGGCGGGGGATCGGGAGAGCAGTACTTC. Translating gives CASSFSGGGSGEQYF.

The chain links TRBV9 to TRBJ2-2, with 8 bases aligning to TRBD1. The V gene end was trimmed by 4 bases and the J gene end by 6 bases; junction bases not matched to a gene: 5. Germline-derived CDR1 and CDR2 are SGDLS and YYNGEE. The CDR3 contains 14 residues. The CDR3 DNA sequence: TGTGCCAGCAGCATCGACAGGGGACCCGGGGAGCTGTTTTTT. Encoded protein: CASSIDRGPGELFF.

V and J are TRBV5-4 and TRBJ1-2; TRBD1 aligns across 8 bases. V lost 10 bases to trimming and J lost 5 bases; unmatched junction nucleotides: 7. The germline CDR1 and CDR2 sequences are SGHNT and YYREEE (reference sequence). The CDR3 covers 12 residues. The CDR3: CAVIQGDYGYTF. The CDR3 coding sequence is TGTGCCGTGATACAGGGGGATTATGGCTACACCTTC. Full variable domain (rest looked up from reference TRBV5-4 and TRBJ1-2): ETGVTQSPTHLIKTRGQQVTLRCSSQSGHNTVSWYQQALGQGPQFIFQYYREEENGRGNFPPRFSGLQFPNYSSELNVNALELDDSALYLCAVIQGDYGYTFGSGTRLTVV.

The table lists this clone with a count of one. This rearrangement joins TRBV5-6 to TRBJ1-6, with D perhaps TRBD1 (5 bases). This CDR3 contains 13 residues. V gave up 0 bases and J gave up 9 bases, with 7 bases separating them. Per germline, CDR1 SGHDT and CDR2 YYEEEE. CDR3 protein: CASSLVQGSPLHF. The DNA of the CDR3 is TGTGCCAGCAGCTTGGTGCAGGGTTCACCCCTCCACTTT.

This clone was detected only once. The chain combines TRBV28 with TRBJ2-7; D is uncertain. Trimming cost V 2 bases and J 4 bases, with 9 bases left between them. The CDR3 sequence is 13 residues long. Germline CDR1 is MDHEN and CDR2 is SYDVKM. The CDR3 reads CASSLGPPYEQYV. The CDR3 nucleotides are TGTGCCAGCAGTTTAGGCCCACCTTACGAGCAGTACGTC.